The 20 T cell receptor beta chains below all came from one sample that was sequenced in a study of cytomegalovirus exposure and HLA in healthy donors (dated by TCRdb to about 2017). The library was generated by the immunoSEQ multiplex PCR assay. The multiplex PCR relied on a mix of 60 forward primers for TCR Vbeta segments and 13 reverse primers for TCR Jbeta segments. TCRdb stores this immuneACCESS table with in-frame sequences only. Part of the clones is absent; in the studies checked, under half of the shortfall reflects unresolved V genes, and no reason is known for the rest. Within this sample are some 110,000 clones, with about 84% of them counted one time only. The ten largest clonotypes hold roughly 3.5% of the sample. The sequenced sample was PBMCs. The origin of the receptors is a man between 40 and 49 years old in good health and CMV-seronegative.

In its sample, this clone was seen a few times. The chain has TRBV6-6 and TRBJ1-6; TRBD1 is a possible D gene (5 bases). Per germline, CDR1 MNHNY and CDR2 SVGAGI (reference sequence). V lost 8 bases, J lost 4 bases, and 12 bases lay in between. This CDR3 contains 14 residues. The CDR3 DNA reads TGTGCCAGCGCGGGGGGGATTTATAATTCACCCCTCCACTTT. Encoded protein: CASAGGIYNSPLHF.

This sequence joins TRBV18 and TRBJ1-2; 8 positions agree with TRBD1. Germline V gene data show CDR1 as KGHSH and CDR2 as LQKENI. The trim removed 3 bases at V and 8 bases at J, leaving 2 bases unmatched. The CDR3 runs 12 residues. CDR3 amino acids: CASSPTGDGYTF. DNA for the CDR3: TGTGCCAGCTCACCGACAGGGGACGGCTACACCTTC.

The chain carries TRBV7-3 and TRBJ1-1; possibly TRBD1 for D (6 bases). Germline CDR1 SGHTA, CDR2 FQGTGA. The V and J ends lost 4 bases and 4 bases respectively, with 13 bases between them. CDR3 length equals 14 residues. CDR3 protein: CASSSTGHITEAFF. In DNA, the CDR3 is TGTGCCAGCAGCTCAACGGGACACATCACTGAAGCTTTCTTT.

The rearrangement links TRBV6-8 to TRBJ1-1; tentative D call: TRBD1 (5 bases). Trimming shortened V by 0 bases and J by 8 bases, and 16 bases separated the two germline ends. This CDR3 region has 15 residues. Germline lookup yields CDR1 MNHGY and CDR2 SAAAGT. CDR3 in DNA: TGTGCCAGCAGTTACTCGGGGCAACAGGTCACGGAAGCTTTCTTT. Translating it yields CASSYSGQQVTEAFF.

This chain uses TRBV7-9 with TRBJ2-1, with 7 bases lining up with TRBD1. Trimming removed 8 bases from V and 8 bases from J; junction bases left unmatched: 9. The CDR3 consists of 13 residues. CDR1 is SEHNR, CDR2 FQNEAQ, per germline (reference sequence). This CDR3 is CASGTVNVDEQFF. The CDR3 DNA sequence: TGTGCCAGCGGGACAGTAAACGTCGATGAGCAGTTCTTC.

The CDR3 sequence: CASSPRTGFAEQYF. CDR3 coding DNA: TGTGCCAGCTCACCCCGGACGGGATTCGCCGAGCAGTACTTC. This sequence joins TRBV18 and TRBJ2-7; possibly TRBD2 for D (5 bases). V was clipped by 3 bases and J by 6 bases, with 15 bases between them. The CDR3 loop spans 14 amino acids. Per the germline V gene, CDR1 is KGHSH and CDR2 is LQKENI.

The J gene is TRBJ2-5, the V gene TRBV18; no definite D call. The assigned J gene may be wrong: the sequence end matches TRBJ2-7 better. CDR1 and CDR2 from the germline V gene are KGHSH and LQKENI. The CDR3 totals 16 residues. CDR3 DNA sequence: TGTGCCAGCTCACCACTCCAGTCGGTCCCCCTGGGCGAGCAGTACTTC. Translation gives CASSPLQSVPLGEQYF.

The chain is built from TRBV2 and TRBJ2-3; 8 nucleotides align to TRBD2. This CDR3 region has 14 residues. Per germline, CDR1 SNHLY and CDR2 FYNNEI. Trimming cost V 6 bases and J 4 bases; bases outside gene matches: 6. The CDR3 loop reads CASRPGLVADTQYF. DNA for the CDR3: TGTGCCAGCAGGCCGGGACTAGTAGCAGATACGCAGTATTTT.

This clone was found once. This chain joins TRBV19 and TRBJ1-4; 8 bases match TRBD1. The V gene's germline CDR1 is LNHDA and CDR2 SQIVND (reference sequence). The CDR3 is 12 residues long. V dropped 6 bases and J dropped 14; count of bases not matched to a gene: 8. The CDR3 DNA is TGTGCCAGTAGCTCAAACGACAGGGGTCTGTTTTTT. Translated, it gives CASSSNDRGLFF.

The chain employs TRBV10-3 and TRBJ1-3; D is perhaps TRBD1 (6 bases). V lost 2 bases and J 5 bases, leaving 16 bases between the germline ends. The V gene's germline CDR1 is ENHRY and CDR2 SYGVKD. This CDR3 region has 16 residues. CDR3 sequence: CAISEGGGASRNTIYF. The CDR3 DNA sequence: TGTGCCATCAGTGAGGGCGGGGGCGCGTCGAGAAACACCATATATTTT.

The table lists this clone with a count of one. The rearrangement uses TRBV7-2 and TRBJ2-5, with D perhaps matching TRBD2 (7 bases). Trimming removed 6 bases from V and 5 bases from J, with 13 bases in between. The V gene's germline CDR1 is SGHTA and CDR2 FQGNSA. The CDR3 spans 13 residues. The CDR3 nucleotides read TGTGCCAGCAGACAGGGAGGGGAGGAGACCCAGTACTTC. It specifies CASRQGGEETQYF.

This chain connects TRBV5-4 to TRBJ2-3; D unresolved. The CDR3 length is 15 residues. In germline, CDR1 is SGHNT, CDR2 YYREEE (reference sequence). V lost 0 bases and J lost 0, with 8 bases in between. The CDR3 region has the DNA TGTGCCAGCAGCTTGGGGAGAACTAGCACAGATACGCAGTATTTT. Translating gives CASSLGRTSTDTQYF.

The gene calls are TRBV18 and TRBJ2-7, with 7 bases identical to TRBD1. The length of the CDR3 is 13 residues. Germline values: CDR1 KGHSH, CDR2 LQKENI. The V and J ends lost 6 bases and 3 bases, in that order; junction bases with no gene match: 5. This CDR3 is CASSLGQDYEQYF. CDR3 coding DNA: TGTGCCAGCTCCCTCGGACAGGACTACGAGCAGTACTTC.

This clone came up a few times. The V gene is TRBV30, the J gene TRBJ1-4; 8 bases are shared with TRBD1. The V gene's germline CDR1 is GTSNPN and CDR2 SVGIG (reference sequence). After removal of 7 bases from V and 8 bases from J, the junction contained 6 bases not matched to a gene. The CDR3 extends over 12 amino acids. CDR3 residues: CALTGAGEKLFF. CDR3 DNA: TGTGCCTTGACAGGGGCGGGCGAAAAACTGTTTTTT. The whole variable domain, remainder taken from reference TRBV30 and TRBJ1-4, is SQTIHQWPATLVQPVGSPLSLECTVEGTSNPNLYWYRQAAGRGLQLLFYSVGIGQISSEVPQNLSASRPQDRQFILSSKKLLLSDSGFYLCALTGAGEKLFFGSGTQLSVL.

This clone appeared a single time. The V gene is TRBV6-5, the J gene TRBJ2-1; D remains ambiguous. This CDR3 has 15 amino acids. V was clipped by 0 bases and J by 0 bases, with 6 bases between them. CDR1 MNHEY and CDR2 SVGAGI come from the germline V gene. CDR3 bases: TGTGCCAGCAGTTACTCAAGGAGCTCCTACAATGAGCAGTTCTTC. This encodes CASSYSRSSYNEQFF.

This chain links TRBV28 with TRBJ2-5, with 7 bases identical to TRBD2. Trimming took 4 bases from V and 2 from J; bases not matched to a gene: 4. CDR1 and CDR2 (germline): MDHEN, SYDVKM. The CDR3 loop spans 14 amino acids. CDR3 nucleotide sequence: TGTGCCAGCAGTTGGGGTAGCGGGCAAGAGACCCAGTACTTC. Its protein is CASSWGSGQETQYF.

The chain has TRBV7-6 and TRBJ2-5, with TRBD1 matching over 7 bases. V lost 5 bases, J lost 5 bases, and 8 bases stayed unmatched. The CDR3 spans 14 residues. Germline CDR1 SGHVS, CDR2 FNYEAQ. CDR3 residues: CASSQTGSGETQYF. CDR3 coding DNA: TGTGCCAGCAGCCAGACAGGGTCCGGGGAGACCCAGTACTTC.

The rearrangement links TRBV19 to TRBJ1-2; D might be TRBD1 (5 bases). With 3 bases removed from V and 8 bases from J, the gap between germline ends came to 7 bases. This CDR3 contains 11 residues. Germline V lookup: CDR1 LNHDA, CDR2 SQIVND (reference sequence). In nucleotides, the CDR3 is TGTGCCAGTAGTATTCAGGGAGGCTACACCTTC. Translation gives CASSIQGGYTF.

The chain is built from TRBV19 and TRBJ1-5, with no clear D. Germline V CDR1 and CDR2: LNHDA, SQIVND (reference sequence). This CDR3 is 12 amino acids long. Trimming left V 1 base short and J 4 bases short, with 2 bases between. The CDR3 region has the DNA TGTGCCAGTAGTATAGCAAATCAGCCCCAGCATTTT. Residues: CASSIANQPQHF.

This clone is a singleton in its sample. The chain employs TRBV15 and TRBJ1-1; 8 bases line up with TRBD1. V gave up 1 base and J gave up 0 bases; unmatched junction bases: 4. Germline V CDR1 and CDR2: LNHNV, YYDKDF (reference sequence). This CDR3 is built from 16 residues. The CDR3 region has the DNA TGTGCCACCAGCAGAGCCAGGGGGCTGATGAACACTGAAGCTTTCTTT. As protein: CATSRARGLMNTEAFF.